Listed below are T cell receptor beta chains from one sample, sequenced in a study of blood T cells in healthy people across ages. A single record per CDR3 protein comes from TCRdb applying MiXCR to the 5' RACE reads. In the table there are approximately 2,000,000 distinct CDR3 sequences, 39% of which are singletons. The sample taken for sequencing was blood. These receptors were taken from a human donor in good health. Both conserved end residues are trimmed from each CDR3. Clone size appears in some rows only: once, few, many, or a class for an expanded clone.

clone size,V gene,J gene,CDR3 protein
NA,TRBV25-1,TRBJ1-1,ASRSSGIDEAF
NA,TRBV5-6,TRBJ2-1,ASSPPPVGEQF
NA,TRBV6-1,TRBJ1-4,ASSRHGTPTLTATNEKLF
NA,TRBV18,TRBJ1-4,ASSPPGKHPPGGATNEKLF
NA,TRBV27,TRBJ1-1,ASSSITGGKTEAF
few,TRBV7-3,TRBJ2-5,ASSQKAGGLLETQY
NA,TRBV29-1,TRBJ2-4,SVEWAGENIQY
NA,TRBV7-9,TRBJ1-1,ASSYVALEAF
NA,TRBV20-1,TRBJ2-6,SAREVAGPSGANVLT
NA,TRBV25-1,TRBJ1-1,ASSELGMTAEAF
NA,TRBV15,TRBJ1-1,ATTQGFAVRNTEAF
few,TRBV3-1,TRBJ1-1,ASSPGTVGRQAF
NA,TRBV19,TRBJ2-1,ASSIRADEQF
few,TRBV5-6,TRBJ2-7,ASEPGQGYYEQY
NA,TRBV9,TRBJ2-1,ASSVRLGGHNEQF
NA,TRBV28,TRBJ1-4,ASSFSGTGFEKLF
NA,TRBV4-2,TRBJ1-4,ASSRASDPNEKLF
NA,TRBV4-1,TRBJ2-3,ASSHPIAGSSTDTQY
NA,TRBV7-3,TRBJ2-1,ASSLGPAGEWYEQF
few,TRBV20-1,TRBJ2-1,SANFGQMMRYNEQF
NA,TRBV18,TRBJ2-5,ASSPQEGVGEQY
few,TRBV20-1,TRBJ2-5,SAGLAIQETQY
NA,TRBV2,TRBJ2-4,ASRSTGGWKNIQY
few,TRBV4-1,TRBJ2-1,ASSHPGTRADEQF
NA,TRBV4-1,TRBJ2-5,ACSLQETQY
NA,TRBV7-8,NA,ASSPPWVAGSEQY
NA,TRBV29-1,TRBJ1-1,SVEDGLNWEGAEAF
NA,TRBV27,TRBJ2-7,ASSLHARGPYEQY
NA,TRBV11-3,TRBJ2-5,ASSVRGESGETQY
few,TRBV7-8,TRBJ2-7,ASSSRRTGGDSYEQY
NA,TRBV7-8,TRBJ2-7,ASSLRRDGPYEQY
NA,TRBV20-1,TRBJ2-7,SARDYWQGPY
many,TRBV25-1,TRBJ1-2,ASSFFTGGGYT
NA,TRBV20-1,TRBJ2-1,SARVLVGGFGEQF
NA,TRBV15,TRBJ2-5,TTSRAQGEQY
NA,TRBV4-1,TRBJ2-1,ASSLGTGRHNEQF
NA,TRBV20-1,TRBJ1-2,SARSYWTGEGDYGYT
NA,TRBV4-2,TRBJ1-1,ASSQMGVSEAF
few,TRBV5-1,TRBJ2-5,ASSLPGGTQETQY